Each of the 32 T cell receptor beta chains below was sequenced from the same sample in a study of blood T cells in healthy people across ages. It was with a sample-barcoded 5' primer and a J-beta primer mix that a second PCR of roughly 6 to 12 cycles was run. TCRdb independently ran MiXCR on the 5' RACE reads; one entry per CDR3 protein. The sample gives roughly 560,000 distinct CDR3 sequences, around 24% of which show up once; around 10% is in the top ten. These same data were also listed under a study on T cells of mothers and their children.

Sequencing input: blood. These receptors originate from a boy aged 5-17 years in good health.

The chain links TRBV28 to TRBJ1-5; 8 bases align to TRBD1. The germline CDR1 and CDR2 sequences are MDHEN and SYDVKM. Trimming cost V 5 bases and J 6 bases; bases outside gene matches: 9. The CDR3 sequence is 15 residues long. The CDR3 is CASSTGQGATQPQHF. The CDR3 DNA reads TGTGCCAGCAGTACCGGACAGGGAGCCACTCAGCCCCAGCATTTT.

This clonotype was detected only a few times. The chain combines TRBV7-2 with TRBJ2-7; 8 nucleotides line up with TRBD1. V lost 10 bases and J lost 3; bases outside the gene matches: 5. CDR3 length: 12 amino acids. Germline V gene lookup returns CDR1 SGHTA and CDR2 FQGNSA. CDR3 sequence (DNA): TGTGCCACCGGACAGGGTGGCTACGAGCAGTACTTC. Translating it yields CATGQGGYEQYF.

The gene calls are TRBV20-1 and TRBJ1-2; D is perhaps TRBD1 (6 bases). Germline values: CDR1 DFQATT, CDR2 SNEGSKA (reference sequence). The CDR3 length is 14 residues. With 2 bases removed from V and 6 bases from J, the gap between germline ends came to 16 bases. CDR3 bases: TGCAGTGCTAGATCTGGACAGCCAGGGGATGGCTACACCTTC. This gives the protein CSARSGQPGDGYTF.

The gene calls are TRBV7-2 and TRBJ2-5; 7 bases match TRBD1. The CDR3 is 19 residues long. The germline CDR1 and CDR2 sequences are SGHTA and FQGNSA. V was clipped by 5 bases and J by 5 bases; unmatched bases: 23. CDR3 in DNA: TGTGCCAGCAGCGAGGGACAGCAAATGGCGACAAGAACGGTGGAGACCCAGTACTTC. It codes for CASSEGQQMATRTVETQYF.

This clonotype was counted between two and nine times. This rearrangement joins TRBV6-5 to TRBJ2-7; the match to TRBD1 covers 8 bases. Germline CDR1 is MNHEY and CDR2 is SVGAGI. V dropped 2 bases and J dropped 2; count of bases not matched to a gene: 8. CDR3 size: 16 residues. In nucleotides, the CDR3 is TGTGCCAGCAGTTACCCCGGACAGGGCCCCCCCTACGAGCAGTACTTC. Protein sequence: CASSYPGQGPPYEQYF.

Of note for this clonotype: Its ends do not fully match the called genes, so a read error is possible. The rearrangement uses TRBV6-4 and TRBJ1-2; no clear D gene. The CDR3 has 9 residues. Germline assignment: CDR1 MRHNA and CDR2 SNTAGT. The chain's CDR3 is CASSDPLPF. CDR3 DNA sequence: TGTGCCAGCAGTGATCCCCTCCCCTTC.

This clonotype was seen a few times. The chain couples TRBV29-1 to TRBJ2-2; D is unclear. Germline V CDR1 and CDR2: SQVTM, ANQGSEA. V was pared by 7 bases and J by 6 bases, with 15 bases between. The CDR3 consists of 13 residues. CDR3 amino acids: CSASFTVPGELFF. CDR3 nucleotide sequence: TGCAGCGCATCGTTTACGGTCCCCGGGGAGCTGTTTTTT.

The V and J genes are TRBV4-3 and TRBJ1-2, with D perhaps TRBD1 (6 bases). The CDR3 loop spans 15 amino acids. CDR1 is LGHNA and CDR2 is YSLEER in the germline V gene. V lost 4 bases and J 6 bases, leaving 18 bases between the germline ends. The CDR3 DNA is TGCGCCAGCAGCCGGATCTCTCCCGGGACAAATGGCTACACCTTC. Translated: CASSRISPGTNGYTF.

There are a few counts of this clonotype. This chain uses TRBV24-1 with TRBJ1-4; TRBD1 might be the D (5 bases). Per the germline V gene, CDR1 is KGHDR and CDR2 is SFDVKD. This CDR3 region has 14 residues. V was pared by 3 bases and J by 7 bases, with 11 bases between. CDR3: CATSDGGGSEKLFF. Here the CDR3 DNA reads TGTGCCACCAGTGATGGGGGAGGCAGTGAAAAACTGTTTTTT.

The J gene is TRBJ1-3, the V gene TRBV25-1; tentative D call: TRBD1 (5 bases). The CDR3 loop spans 15 amino acids. Germline CDR1 MGHDK, CDR2 SYGVNS. V lost 4 bases, J lost 0 bases, and 10 bases lay in between. The CDR3 bases are TGTGCCAGCAGTGCCCCAGGGACCTCTGGAAACACCATATATTTT. It translates to CASSAPGTSGNTIYF.

The chain combines TRBV2 with TRBJ2-3; possibly TRBD1 or TRBD2 for D (5 bases each). The CDR3 covers 16 residues. V gave up 3 bases and J gave up 2 bases, with 15 bases separating them. Germline CDR1 SNHLY, CDR2 FYNNEI. Here the CDR3 DNA reads TGTGCCAGCAGTGAGTCGCAGGTGGGGGTCACAGATACGCAGTATTTT. Its translation: CASSESQVGVTDTQYF. Using reference TRBV2 and TRBJ2-3 for the parts outside the CDR3, the full variable domain is EPEVTQTPSHQVTQMGQEVILRCVPISNHLYFYWYRQILGQKVEFLVSFYNNEISEKSEIFDDQFSVERPDGSNFTLKIRSTKLEDSAMYFCASSESQVGVTDTQYFGPGTRLTVL.

This clonotype was observed at least ten times. The gene calls are TRBV5-1 and TRBJ2-5; 9 nucleotides agree with TRBD2. V shed 0 bases and J 4 bases; nucleotides not matched to a gene: 4. This CDR3 is 15 amino acids long. Germline V CDR1 and CDR2: SGHRS, YFSETQ. CDR3 bases: TGCGCCAGCAGCTTGGCTAGCGGGATACCAGAGACCCAGTACTTC. Protein product: CASSLASGIPETQYF. The full variable domain, with the rest looked up from reference TRBV5-1 and TRBJ2-5, is KAGVTQTPRYLIKTRGQQVTLSCSPISGHRSVSWYQQTPGQGLQFLFEYFSETQRNKGNFPGRFSGRQFSNSRSEMNVSTLELGDSALYLCASSLASGIPETQYFGPGTRLLVL.

This clonotype was picked up a small number of times. V gene TRBV28 combines with J gene TRBJ2-1; the D gene is possibly TRBD2 (6 bases). The V gene's germline CDR1 is MDHEN and CDR2 SYDVKM. The CDR3 loop spans 15 amino acids. Trimming pared 5 bases from V and 10 bases from J, leaving 21 bases between. For the CDR3, the DNA is TGTGCCAGCAGTAACTCGGGACTGAGGGGACCGGAGCAGTTCTTC. Its translation: CASSNSGLRGPEQFF.

This clonotype was seen only a few times. V is TRBV7-9 and J is TRBJ2-7; 13 nucleotides agree with TRBD2. The ends lost 4 bases at V and 4 bases at J; junction bases unmatched: 16. The CDR3 covers 19 residues. CDR1 is SEHNR, CDR2 FQNEAQ, per germline (reference sequence). Here the CDR3 reads CASSSIRRGLAGPHYEQYF. CDR3 DNA: TGTGCCAGCAGCTCCATTCGGCGGGGACTAGCGGGACCACATTACGAGCAGTACTTC.

The chain uses TRBV4-1 and TRBJ1-6; a possible D gene is TRBD1 (6 bases). CDR1 MGHRA and CDR2 YSYEKL come from the germline V gene. This CDR3 has 17 amino acids. V was trimmed by 4 bases and J by 2 bases, leaving 15 bases between them. The CDR3 spells CASSLEPGVTYNSPLHF. Here the CDR3 DNA reads TGCGCCAGCAGCCTCGAGCCAGGGGTTACCTATAATTCACCCCTCCACTTT.

The chain links TRBV20-1 to TRBJ1-5, with unresolved D. The CDR3 runs to 15 residues. The V gene's germline CDR1 is DFQATT and CDR2 SNEGSKA (reference sequence). V dropped 4 bases and J dropped 2 bases, with 15 bases sitting between them. The CDR3 loop is CSANLRNTGNQPQHF. CDR3 in DNA: TGCAGTGCTAATCTCAGGAATACGGGCAATCAGCCCCAGCATTTT.

V usage is TRBV9 and J usage is TRBJ1-4, with D uncertain. Germline assignment: CDR1 SGDLS and CDR2 YYNGEE. The V end was cut by 0 bases, the J end by 6 bases, with 12 bases between. This CDR3 has 15 amino acids. CDR3 region: CASSVDRKADEKLFF. The CDR3 DNA reads TGTGCCAGCAGCGTAGACCGTAAGGCTGATGAAAAACTGTTTTTT.

This clonotype was seen ten or more times. In nucleotides, the CDR3 is TGTGCCAGCAGTCCCCGTGGAACTAGCGGGTACAATGAGCAGTTCTTC. Translated: CASSPRGTSGYNEQFF. The V call is TRBV6-2 or TRBV6-3, the J call TRBJ2-1; 9 bases are a match to TRBD2. CDR1 and CDR2 (germline): MNHEY, SVGEGT. Trimming took 5 bases from V and 4 from J; bases not matched to a gene: 9. This CDR3 comprises 16 residues.

J is TRBJ1-2 and V is TRBV7-9, with TRBD1 matching over 7 bases. Trimming at V came to 5 bases and at J to 7 bases, leaving 10 bases not matched to a gene. The CDR3 contains 14 residues. Germline CDR1 SEHNR, CDR2 FQNEAQ (reference sequence). CDR3: CASSRRGTGGGYTF. Written as DNA, the CDR3 is TGTGCCAGCAGCCGCAGGGGGACCGGGGGTGGCTACACCTTC.

This chain connects TRBV6-2 or TRBV6-3 to TRBJ1-1; D not certain. The CDR3 is 13 residues long. V was clipped by 5 bases and J by 4 bases, with 11 bases between them. The V gene's germline CDR1 is MNHEY and CDR2 SVGEGT. CDR3 sequence reads: CASSLVEGTEAFF. The DNA for the CDR3 is TGTGCCAGCAGTCTCGTAGAGGGCACTGAAGCTTTCTTT.

This chain joins TRBV29-1 and TRBJ2-7; 9 positions agree with TRBD1. Trimming at V came to 1 base and at J to 1 base, leaving 8 bases not matched to a gene. The germline V gene encodes CDR1 SQVTM and CDR2 ANQGSEA. The CDR3 has 16 residues. This CDR3 is CSVEAPETGGSYEQYF. CDR3 sequence (DNA): TGCAGCGTTGAAGCCCCGGAGACAGGGGGGTCCTACGAGCAGTACTTC.

As regards this clonotype: One end of the junction fails to match germline, which may point to a read error. The chain employs TRBV12-5 and TRBJ2-4; a possible D gene is TRBD2 (5 bases). The CDR3 covers 11 residues. Germline V gene lookup returns CDR1 LGHNT and CDR2 FRNRAP. This CDR3 is CASGYTGLRDF. The CDR3 nucleotides read TGTGCTAGTGGTTATACGGGCCTGAGGGACTTC.

This clonotype was counted between two and nine times. The chain recombines TRBV6-4 with TRBJ2-1; no firm D call. The CDR3 totals 16 residues. Germline CDR1 MRHNA, CDR2 SNTAGT. Trimming shortened V by 6 bases and J by 1 base, and 16 bases separated the two germline ends. The CDR3 region has the DNA TGTGCCAGCAGCGAAACCCCCGGGTATTCCTACAATGAGCAGTTCTTC. Its translation: CASSETPGYSYNEQFF.

This clonotype has only a few counts. The V and J genes are TRBV9 and TRBJ2-1; a weak D match, TRBD1 (6 bases). CDR3 size: 14 residues. Germline-derived CDR1 and CDR2 are SGDLS and YYNGEE. The V gene lost 2 bases and the J gene lost 5 bases, with 11 bases spanning the gap. The CDR3 nucleotides read TGTGCCAGCAGCGTCTCAGGGGTGAACAATGAGCAGTTCTTC. It yields the protein CASSVSGVNNEQFF. The full variable domain, completed using reference TRBV9 and TRBJ2-1, is DSGVTQTPKHLITATGQRVTLRCSPRSGDLSVYWYQQSLDQGLQFLIQYYNGEERAKGNILERFSAQQFPDLHSELNLSSLELGDSALYFCASSVSGVNNEQFFGPGTRLTVL.

This chain connects TRBV20-1 to TRBJ2-3; TRBD2 aligns across 8 bases. The junction had 4 bases not matched to a gene; V was cut back by 0 bases and J by 11 bases. CDR1 is DFQATT and CDR2 is SNEGSKA in the germline V gene (reference sequence). The CDR3 covers 12 residues. This CDR3 is CSARDLLAEQYF. The DNA for the CDR3 is TGCAGTGCTAGAGATCTACTAGCGGAGCAGTATTTT.

This chain connects TRBV7-3 to TRBJ2-5, with D perhaps being TRBD1 or TRBD2 (5 bases each). This CDR3 contains 15 residues. Trimming took off 5 bases at V and 8 bases at J, with 21 bases between the two ends. Germline values: CDR1 SGHTA, CDR2 FQGTGA. The CDR3: CASSAKGTAGKTQYF. The CDR3 DNA is TGTGCCAGCAGCGCAAAAGGGACGGCAGGGAAAACCCAGTACTTC.

There are a few counts of this clonotype. This rearrangement joins TRBV29-1 to TRBJ2-1; 13 bases align to TRBD2. Germline-derived CDR1 and CDR2 are SQVTM and ANQGSEA. The J segment lost 2 bases and the V segment lost 5 bases, leaving 9 bases of the junction unmatched. CDR3 size: 17 residues. CDR3 region: CSVTSGRAAETYNEQFF. DNA for the CDR3: TGCAGCGTTACTAGCGGGAGGGCCGCCGAGACCTACAATGAGCAGTTCTTC.

The rearrangement joins TRBV12-3 or TRBV12-4 to TRBJ2-5, with TRBD2 identical over 7 bases. The end of the DNA is better explained by TRBJ2-1, so the J call may be wrong. The CDR3 covers 15 residues. The CDR3 nucleotides are TGTGCCAGCAGTTTGGGGGGACTACAGTACAATGAGCAGTTCTTC. This codes for CASSLGGLQYNEQFF.

The V gene is TRBV7-2, the J gene TRBJ2-2, with 10 bases matching TRBD1. This CDR3 spans 16 amino acids. Looked up from germline, CDR1 is SGHTA and CDR2 is FQGNSA. The junction had 9 bases not matched to a gene; V was cut back by 5 bases and J by 6 bases. This CDR3 is CASSRTGTGVAGELFF. The CDR3 coding sequence is TGTGCCAGCAGCCGAACCGGGACAGGGGTTGCCGGGGAGCTGTTTTTT.

This clonotype was found a few times. The genes are TRBV27 and TRBJ2-1; tentatively, D is TRBD1 or TRBD2 (6 bases each). The J call could be wrong; TRBJ2-5 is a better fit for the DNA end. Germline assignment: CDR1 MNHEY and CDR2 SMNVEV (reference sequence). The CDR3 runs to 17 residues. CDR3 nucleotides: TGTGCCAGCAGTACTTCCCATGGGGGGCGTACACAAGAGACCCAGTACTTC. Translated, it gives CASSTSHGGRTQETQYF.

The table lists this clonotype with a few counts. The junction differs from germline at one of its ends, possibly a read error. This rearrangement joins TRBV7-2 to TRBJ2-5; D gene uncertain. CDR3 length equals 13 residues. Germline-derived CDR1 and CDR2 are SGHTA and FQGNSA. The CDR3 nucleotides read TGTGCCAGCAGCGATGGGTACCAAGAGACCCGGTACTTC. This codes for CASSDGYQETRYF. Variable domain in full (rest from reference TRBV7-2 and TRBJ2-5): GAGVSQSPSNKVTEKGKDVELRCDPISGHTALYWYRQSLGQGLEFLIYFQGNSAPDKSGLPSDRFSAERTGGSVSTLTIQRTQQEDSAVYLCASSDGYQETRYFGPGTRLLVL.

This clonotype was recorded a few times. The chain recombines TRBV7-8 with TRBJ2-4; D uncertain. Trimming shortened V by 5 bases and J by 0 bases, and 8 bases separated the two germline ends. This CDR3 is 14 amino acids long. The germline V gene has CDR1 SGHVS and CDR2 FQNEAQ. The CDR3 region is CASSTPLAKNIQYF. The CDR3 DNA is TGTGCCAGCAGCACCCCTCTAGCCAAAAACATTCAGTACTTC. The full variable domain, rest sourced from reference TRBV7-8 and TRBJ2-4, is GAGVSQSPRYKVAKRGQDVALRCDPISGHVSLFWYQQALGQGPEFLTYFQNEAQLDKSGLPSDRFFAERPEGSVSTLKIQRTQQEDSAVYLCASSTPLAKNIQYFGAGTRLSVL.